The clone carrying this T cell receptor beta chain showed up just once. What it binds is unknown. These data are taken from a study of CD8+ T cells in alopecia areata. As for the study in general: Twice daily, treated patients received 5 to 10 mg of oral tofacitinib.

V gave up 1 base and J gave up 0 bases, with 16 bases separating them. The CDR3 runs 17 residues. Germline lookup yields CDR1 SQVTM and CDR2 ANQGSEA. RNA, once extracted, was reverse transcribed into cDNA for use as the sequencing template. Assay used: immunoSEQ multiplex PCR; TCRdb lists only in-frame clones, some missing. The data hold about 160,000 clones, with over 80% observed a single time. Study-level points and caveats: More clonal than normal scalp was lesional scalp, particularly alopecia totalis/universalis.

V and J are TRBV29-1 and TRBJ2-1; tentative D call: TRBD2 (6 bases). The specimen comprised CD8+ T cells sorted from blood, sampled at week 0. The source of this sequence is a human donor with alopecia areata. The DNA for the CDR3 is TGCAGCGTTGAAGGACCCCCTAGCGCGAGCTCCTACAATGAGCAGTTCTTC. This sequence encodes CSVEGPPSASSYNEQFF.